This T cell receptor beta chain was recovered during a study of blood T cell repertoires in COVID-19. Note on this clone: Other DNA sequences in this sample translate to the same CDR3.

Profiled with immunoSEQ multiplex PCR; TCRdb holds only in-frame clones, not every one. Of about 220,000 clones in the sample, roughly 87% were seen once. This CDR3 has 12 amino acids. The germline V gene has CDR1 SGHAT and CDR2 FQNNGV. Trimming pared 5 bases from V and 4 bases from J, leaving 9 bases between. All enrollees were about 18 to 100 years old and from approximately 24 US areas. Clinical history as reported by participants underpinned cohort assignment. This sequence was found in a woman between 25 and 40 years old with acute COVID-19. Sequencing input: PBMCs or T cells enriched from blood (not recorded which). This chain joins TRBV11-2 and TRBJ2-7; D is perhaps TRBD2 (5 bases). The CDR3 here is CASSPSGYEQYF. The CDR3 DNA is TGTGCCAGCAGCCCGTCGGGGTACGAGCAGTACTTC.